Shown below are 26 T cell receptor beta chains from a single sample sequenced in a study of blood T cell repertoires in COVID-19. Generated by immunoSEQ multiplex PCR, the TCRdb table keeps only in-frame clones and is missing some. The table records under 300,000 clones, about 80% of them present only once. The sample taken for sequencing was peripheral blood. These receptors were obtained from a woman older than 75 with acute or convalescent COVID-19.

The chain recombines TRBV5-1 with TRBJ2-5; TRBD2 agrees at 8 bases. The CDR3 totals 15 residues. Per germline, CDR1 SGHRS and CDR2 YFSETQ. J was trimmed by 1 base and V by 0 bases; bases with no gene match: 2. CDR3 region: CASSLGAGVQETQYF. In DNA form, the CDR3 reads TGCGCCAGCAGCTTGGGAGCGGGGGTCCAAGAGACCCAGTACTTC.

The rearrangement links TRBV11-2 to TRBJ1-1, with D uncertain. The CDR3 spans 14 residues. Germline loops: CDR1 SGHAT, CDR2 FQNNGV. V gave up 5 bases and J gave up 1 base, with 11 bases separating them. CDR3 in amino acids: CASSPPWANTEAFF. In DNA form, the CDR3 reads TGTGCCAGCAGCCCCCCCTGGGCGAACACTGAAGCTTTCTTT.

About this clone: Other DNA sequences in the same sample also yield this CDR3. This chain joins TRBV9 and TRBJ1-2, with D hard to call. The CDR3 contains 12 residues. The ends were cut back, 0 bases at V and 5 bases at J, with 5 bases in the middle. From germline, CDR1 is SGDLS and CDR2 YYNGEE. The CDR3 loop is CASSVAGYGYTF. CDR3 DNA sequence: TGTGCCAGCAGCGTAGCGGGGTATGGCTACACCTTC.

V gene TRBV19 combines with J gene TRBJ2-1; possibly TRBD2 for D (5 bases). The ends were cut back, 0 bases at V and 6 bases at J, with 21 bases in the middle. The CDR3 runs to 18 residues. Germline V gives CDR1 LNHDA, CDR2 SQIVND (reference sequence). The CDR3 bases are TGTGCCAGTAGTATAGACCGGGTAGTAGGGAGTTTGAGCAATGAGCAGTTCTTC. Protein: CASSIDRVVGSLSNEQFF.

CDR3 coding DNA: TGTGCCAGCAGCGCACGGTTGGAGGAGACCCAGTACTTC. This sequence encodes CASSARLEETQYF. The gene calls are TRBV11-2 and TRBJ2-5; D remains ambiguous. The CDR3 consists of 13 residues. Germline CDR1 SGHAT, CDR2 FQNNGV. Trimming left V 5 bases short and J 5 bases short, with 12 bases between.

V gene TRBV28 combines with J gene TRBJ1-5; D not certain. V gave up 1 base and J gave up 0 bases, with 10 bases separating them. CDR3 length: 16 residues. Looked up from germline, CDR1 is MDHEN and CDR2 is SYDVKM. In DNA form, the CDR3 reads TGTGCCAGCAGTTTATCCGCCAGACTTAGCAATCAGCCCCAGCATTTT. It is translated as CASSLSARLSNQPQHF. Looking up the rest from reference TRBV28 and TRBJ1-5 gives the full variable domain: DVKVTQSSRYLVKRTGEKVFLECVQDMDHENMFWYRQDPGLGLRLIYFSYDVKMKEKGDIPEGYSVSREKKERFSLILESASTNQTSMYLCASSLSARLSNQPQHFGDGTRLSIL.

The chain has TRBV9 and TRBJ2-1; D may be TRBD2 (6 bases). The CDR3 spans 13 residues. CDR1 and CDR2 from the germline V gene are SGDLS and YYNGEE. V lost 2 bases and J lost 7, with 10 bases in between. The CDR3: CASSVSGGNEQFF. The CDR3 bases are TGTGCCAGCAGCGTGTCCGGGGGAAATGAGCAGTTCTTC.

This chain connects TRBV6-6 to TRBJ1-5; 7 nucleotides agree with TRBD1. V gave up 7 bases and J gave up 6 bases; unmatched junction bases: 6. CDR1 and CDR2 from the germline V gene are MNHNY and SVGAGI (reference sequence). The CDR3 is made up of 13 amino acids. CDR3 nucleotide sequence: TGTGCCAGCACCACGCCAGGGGGTCAGCCCCAGCATTTT. Translation gives CASTTPGGQPQHF.

V usage is TRBV2 and J usage is TRBJ2-3; D may be TRBD1 (6 bases). This CDR3 has 12 residues. V was cut by 7 bases and J by 4 bases, with 9 bases left in between. From germline, CDR1 is SNHLY and CDR2 FYNNEI. In DNA form, the CDR3 reads TGTGCCAGCAATCAGGGGCCAGATACGCAGTATTTT. As protein: CASNQGPDTQYF.

This chain links TRBV30 with TRBJ2-3; 9 nucleotides match TRBD2. This CDR3 has 15 residues. V lost 4 bases, J lost 8 bases, and 13 bases stayed unmatched. CDR1 is GTSNPN, CDR2 SVGIG, per germline (reference sequence). The CDR3 protein is CAWTSGINPPSTQYF. CDR3 coding DNA: TGTGCCTGGACTAGCGGGATTAATCCCCCCTCTACGCAGTATTTT.

The chain carries TRBV18 and TRBJ2-1; D might be TRBD1 (6 bases). V shed 0 bases and J shed 2 bases, with 11 bases lying between them. This CDR3 contains 16 residues. Germline V gene data show CDR1 as KGHSH and CDR2 as LQKENI. As DNA, the CDR3 is TGTGCCAGCTCACCACCGAACAGGGAACCCTACAATGAGCAGTTCTTC. Translating it yields CASSPPNREPYNEQFF.

V usage is TRBV7-9 and J usage is TRBJ1-3; 9 bases fit TRBD1. Germline lookup yields CDR1 SEHNR and CDR2 FQNEAQ (reference sequence). This CDR3 spans 18 amino acids. The V and J ends lost 2 bases and 0 bases, in that order; junction bases with no gene match: 8. This chain's CDR3 is CASSLPLTGGASGNTIYF. As DNA, the CDR3 is TGTGCCAGCAGCTTACCTCTAACAGGGGGCGCCTCTGGAAACACCATATATTTT.

This clone came up a few times. The V call is TRBV29-1, the J call TRBJ1-2; TRBD1 matches at 7 bases. The ends lost 6 bases at V and 2 bases at J; junction bases unmatched: 6. The CDR3 totals 13 residues. CDR1 and CDR2 from the germline V gene are SQVTM and ANQGSEA. The CDR3 is CSVSRGQNYGYTF. In DNA form, the CDR3 reads TGCAGCGTGAGCAGGGGACAGAACTATGGCTACACCTTC.

This sequence joins TRBV2 and TRBJ1-1; maybe TRBD1 (6 bases). This CDR3 contains 11 residues. Looked up from germline, CDR1 is SNHLY and CDR2 is FYNNEI. Trimming removed 8 bases from V and 7 bases from J, with 11 bases in between. CDR3: CASWQGSEAFF. In nucleotides, the CDR3 is TGTGCCAGCTGGCAGGGGAGTGAAGCTTTCTTT.

The rearrangement uses TRBV7-9 and TRBJ1-1; D may be TRBD1 (5 bases). CDR3 length: 15 residues. Germline-derived CDR1 and CDR2 are SEHNR and FQNEAQ (reference sequence). V shed 2 bases and J shed 6 bases, with 16 bases lying between them. The CDR3 DNA sequence: TGTGCCAGCAGCTTATGGGGTCAGGGTTCGGCTGAAGCTTTCTTT. It codes for CASSLWGQGSAEAFF.

V and J are TRBV5-6 and TRBJ2-7; 10 nucleotides agree with TRBD2. In germline, CDR1 is SGHDT, CDR2 YYEEEE. V lost 2 bases to trimming and J lost 4 bases; unmatched junction nucleotides: 3. CDR3 size: 14 residues. The CDR3, as DNA: TGTGCCAGCAGCTTTAGCGGGAGGTTATACGAGCAGTACTTC. Its translation: CASSFSGRLYEQYF.

This sequence joins TRBV18 and TRBJ1-1; D possibly corresponds to TRBD1 (6 bases). From germline, CDR1 is KGHSH and CDR2 LQKENI. The V and J ends lost 3 bases and 4 bases respectively, with 12 bases between them. The CDR3 spans 14 residues. This CDR3 is CASSPRAGATEAFF. The CDR3 DNA follows: TGTGCCAGCTCACCCAGGGCAGGGGCCACTGAAGCTTTCTTT.

The genes are TRBV20-1 and TRBJ2-7, with 7 bases fitting TRBD1. The V segment lost 6 bases and the J segment 10 bases; nucleotides outside the gene matches: 9. Per the germline V gene, CDR1 is DFQATT and CDR2 is SNEGSKA (reference sequence). The CDR3 sequence is 11 residues long. The CDR3 bases are TGCAGTGCACTGCGACAGGGACGACAGTACTTC. As protein: CSALRQGRQYF.

In this sample, this clone turned up a few times. This sequence joins TRBV7-8 and TRBJ1-5; no definite D call. The CDR3 runs to 14 residues. Germline CDR1 is SGHVS and CDR2 is FQNEAQ. V was clipped by 3 bases and J by 11 bases, with 17 bases between them. CDR3 loop: CASSFLPRFGAQHF. The DNA for the CDR3 is TGTGCCAGCAGCTTCCTACCCCGTTTCGGGGCCCAGCATTTT.

The chain recombines TRBV6-5 with TRBJ2-7; tentative D call: TRBD1 (6 bases). V lost 6 bases, J lost 1 base, and 13 bases lay in between. Germline V gene data show CDR1 as MNHEY and CDR2 as SVGAGI. The CDR3 is 14 amino acids. The CDR3 protein is CASSGQGGSYEQYF. The CDR3, as DNA: TGTGCCAGCAGCGGTCAAGGGGGTTCCTACGAGCAGTACTTC.

The chain has TRBV27 and TRBJ2-7; D uncertain. Germline CDR1 and CDR2: MNHEY and SMNVEV (reference sequence). Trimming took 6 bases from V and 5 from J, leaving 8 bases between them. This CDR3 region has 11 residues. CDR3 region: CASSRLNEQYF. The CDR3 DNA reads TGTGCCAGCAGCCGGTTGAACGAGCAGTACTTC.

This chain links TRBV6-1 with TRBJ2-7; TRBD2 aligns across 10 bases. This CDR3 contains 15 residues. The germline CDR1 and CDR2 sequences are MNHNS and SASEGT. Trimming removed 2 bases from V and 3 bases from J; junction bases left unmatched: 4. The CDR3 DNA follows: TGTGCCAGCAGTGAAAGGACTAGCGGATACTACGAGCAGTACTTC. This translates into CASSERTSGYYEQYF.

There are a few counts of this clone. The chain is built from TRBV24-1 and TRBJ2-1, with 7 bases identical to TRBD1. V shed 3 bases and J 11 bases; nucleotides not matched to a gene: 6. This CDR3 is 13 amino acids long. The V gene's germline CDR1 is KGHDR and CDR2 SFDVKD. CDR3 nucleotide sequence: TGTGCCACCAGTGATCCGGGGACAGACCAGCAGTTCTTC. Its protein is CATSDPGTDQQFF.

The genes are TRBV5-1 and TRBJ2-1; 8 positions match TRBD2. The CDR3 has 15 residues. Germline assignment: CDR1 SGHRS and CDR2 YFSETQ. The CDR3 DNA reads TGCGCGACCAAACCCGGGGGGGAAAAGTACAATGAGCAGTTCTTC. Translation: CATKPGGEKYNEQFF.

This clone was counted only a few times. The chain combines TRBV29-1 with TRBJ1-2; D is unresolved. The CDR3 length is 12 residues. Trimming cost V 5 bases and J 6 bases, with 13 bases left between them. Germline V gene sequence: CDR1 SQVTM, CDR2 ANQGSEA. The CDR3 reads CSVNLPGNGYTF. CDR3 nucleotide sequence: TGCAGCGTTAATTTGCCTGGCAATGGCTACACCTTC.

The V and J genes are TRBV27 and TRBJ1-1, with 8 bases aligning to TRBD1. This CDR3 region has 15 residues. J gave up 5 bases and V 3 bases, and 8 bases lay outside the gene matches. Germline CDR1 reads MNHEY; CDR2 reads SMNVEV (reference sequence). This CDR3 reads CASSFSVQGETEAFF. Written as DNA, the CDR3 is TGTGCCAGCAGTTTTTCCGTACAGGGGGAGACTGAAGCTTTCTTT.